This T cell receptor (beta chain) was obtained from a study of vaccination and CD4 T cells after COVID-19. Treatment here: approximately nine-day PBMC culture with coronavirus spike peptide pools or control peptides (ViraFEST assay). With 1 base removed from V and 5 bases from J, the gap between germline ends came to 12 bases. CDR1 is LNHNV and CDR2 is YYDKDF in the germline V gene (reference sequence). This CDR3 comprises 15 residues. This clonotype was detected a few times. Its cognate antigen is unknown. Sequenced with the Oncomine TCR Beta short-read assay was DNA taken from cultured CD4+ T cells. TCRdb called the PCR reads again in MiXCR, with one record for every CDR3 protein. The sample contains about 21,000 distinct CDR3 sequences, roughly 50% of which appear only once.

Sequenced: CD4+ T cells from blood, cultured in vitro. The receptor was derived from a human donor who had recovered from COVID-19. This chain joins TRBV15 and TRBJ1-5; unclear D gene. The DNA for the CDR3 is TGTGCCACCAGCAGAGGGGAACTGGCAGATCAGCCCCAGCATTTT. This gives the protein CATSRGELADQPQHF.